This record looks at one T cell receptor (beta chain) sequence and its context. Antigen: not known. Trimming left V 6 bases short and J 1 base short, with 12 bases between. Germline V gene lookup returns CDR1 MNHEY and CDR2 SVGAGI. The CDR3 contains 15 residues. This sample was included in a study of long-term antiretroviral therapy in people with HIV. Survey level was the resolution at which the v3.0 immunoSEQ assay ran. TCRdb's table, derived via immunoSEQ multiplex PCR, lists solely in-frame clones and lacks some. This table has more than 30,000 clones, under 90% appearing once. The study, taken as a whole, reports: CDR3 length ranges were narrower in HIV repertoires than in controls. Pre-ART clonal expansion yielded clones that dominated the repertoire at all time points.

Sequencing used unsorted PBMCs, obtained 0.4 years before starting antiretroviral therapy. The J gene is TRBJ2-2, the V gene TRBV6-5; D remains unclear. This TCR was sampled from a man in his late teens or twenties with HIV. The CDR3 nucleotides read TGTGCCAGCAGGGTGGGGTGGCAGAACACCGGGGAGCTGTTTTTT. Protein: CASRVGWQNTGELFF.